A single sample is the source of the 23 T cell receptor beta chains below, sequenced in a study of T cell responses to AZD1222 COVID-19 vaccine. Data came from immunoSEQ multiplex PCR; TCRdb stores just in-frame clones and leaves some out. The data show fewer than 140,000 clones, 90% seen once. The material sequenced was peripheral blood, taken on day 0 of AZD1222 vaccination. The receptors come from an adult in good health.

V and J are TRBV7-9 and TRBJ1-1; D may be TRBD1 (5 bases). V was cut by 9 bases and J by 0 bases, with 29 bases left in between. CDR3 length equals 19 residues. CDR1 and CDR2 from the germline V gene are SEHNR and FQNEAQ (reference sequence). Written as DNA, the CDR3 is TGTGCCAGTCAACAAAGCCTTCACCTGGGGCGTGCCCTGAACACTGAAGCTTTCTTT. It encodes CASQQSLHLGRALNTEAFF.

The DNA for the CDR3 is TGCACCAGCAGCCAGGAGATGCTAGGGGGCTCCTACAATGAGCAGTTCTTC. It specifies CTSSQEMLGGSYNEQFF. The gene calls are TRBV1 and TRBJ2-1; the table calls TRBD1, which could not be checked here. TRBV1 is a pseudogene locus. The CDR3 is made up of 17 amino acids.

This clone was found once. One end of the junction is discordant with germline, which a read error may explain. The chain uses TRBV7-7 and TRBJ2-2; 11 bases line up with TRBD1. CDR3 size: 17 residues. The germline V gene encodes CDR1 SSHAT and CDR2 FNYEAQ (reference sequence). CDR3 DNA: TGTGCTAGCAGCTACGATCAGGACAGGGGGCGTAACGGGGAGCTGTTTTTT. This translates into CASSYDQDRGRNGELFF.

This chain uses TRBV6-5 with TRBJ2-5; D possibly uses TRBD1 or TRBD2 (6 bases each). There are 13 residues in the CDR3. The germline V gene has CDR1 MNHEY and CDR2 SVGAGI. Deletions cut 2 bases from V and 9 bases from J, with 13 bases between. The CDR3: CASSYPGEEAQYF. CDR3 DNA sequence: TGTGCCAGCAGTTACCCAGGGGAGGAAGCCCAGTACTTC.

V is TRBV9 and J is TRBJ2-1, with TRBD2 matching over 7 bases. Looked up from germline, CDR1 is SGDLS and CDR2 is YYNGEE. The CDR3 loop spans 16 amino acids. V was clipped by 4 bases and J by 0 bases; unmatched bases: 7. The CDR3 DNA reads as TGTGCCAGCAGCCTTCGGGGGGATAGCTCCTACAATGAGCAGTTCTTC. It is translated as CASSLRGDSSYNEQFF.

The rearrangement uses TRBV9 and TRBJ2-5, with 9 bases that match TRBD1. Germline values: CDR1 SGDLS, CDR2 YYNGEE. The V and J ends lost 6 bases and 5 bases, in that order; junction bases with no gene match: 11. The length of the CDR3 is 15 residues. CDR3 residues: CASMRGTGGMETQYF. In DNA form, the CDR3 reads TGTGCCAGCATGAGGGGCACAGGGGGCATGGAGACCCAGTACTTC.

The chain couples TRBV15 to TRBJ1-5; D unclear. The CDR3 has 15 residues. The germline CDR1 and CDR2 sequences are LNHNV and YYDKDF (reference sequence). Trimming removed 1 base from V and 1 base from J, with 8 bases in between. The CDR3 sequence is CATSRGSISNQPQHF. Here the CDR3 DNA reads TGTGCCACCAGCAGAGGCAGCATCAGCAATCAGCCCCAGCATTTT.

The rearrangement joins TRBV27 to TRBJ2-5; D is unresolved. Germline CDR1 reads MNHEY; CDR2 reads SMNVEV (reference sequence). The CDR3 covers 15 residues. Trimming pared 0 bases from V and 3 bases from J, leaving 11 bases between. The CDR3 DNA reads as TGTGCCAGCAGTTTATCGAGAGACTCGAAAGAGACCCAGTACTTC. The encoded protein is CASSLSRDSKETQYF.

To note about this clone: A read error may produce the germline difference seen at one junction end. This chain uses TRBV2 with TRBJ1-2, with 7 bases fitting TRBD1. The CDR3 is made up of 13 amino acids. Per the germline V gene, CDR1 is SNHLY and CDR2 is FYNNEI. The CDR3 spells CASTEGGGVSFNF. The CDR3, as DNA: TGTGCCAGCACTGAAGGAGGGGGCGTCAGCTTCAACTTC.

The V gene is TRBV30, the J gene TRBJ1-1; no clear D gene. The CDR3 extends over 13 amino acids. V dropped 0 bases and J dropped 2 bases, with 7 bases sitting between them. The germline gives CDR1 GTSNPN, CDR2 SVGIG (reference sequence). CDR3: CAWSVLENTEAFF. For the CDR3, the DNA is TGTGCCTGGAGTGTACTGGAAAACACTGAAGCTTTCTTT.

CDR3 bases: TGTGCCAGAGGGTCTAAAGCCGGTAGGAGCGATGAGCAGTTCTTC. It specifies CARGSKAGRSDEQFF. V usage is TRBV6-4 and J usage is TRBJ2-1; D not certain. Trimming cost V 9 bases and J 8 bases, with 23 bases left between them. CDR1 and CDR2 from the germline V gene are MRHNA and SNTAGT. This CDR3 region has 15 residues.

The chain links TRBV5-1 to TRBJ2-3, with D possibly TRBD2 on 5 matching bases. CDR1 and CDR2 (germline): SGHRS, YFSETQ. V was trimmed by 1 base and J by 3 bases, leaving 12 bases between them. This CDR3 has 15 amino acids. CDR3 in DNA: TGCGCCAGCAGCTTGTTCACGGGGTCTACAGATACGCAGTATTTT. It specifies CASSLFTGSTDTQYF.

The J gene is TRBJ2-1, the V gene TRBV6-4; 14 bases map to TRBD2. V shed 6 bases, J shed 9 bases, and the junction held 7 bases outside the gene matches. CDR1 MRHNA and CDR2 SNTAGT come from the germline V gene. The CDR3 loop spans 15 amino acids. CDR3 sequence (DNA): TGTGCCAGCAGGGAGACTAGCGGGAGGGCCGGTGAGCAGTTCTTC. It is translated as CASRETSGRAGEQFF.

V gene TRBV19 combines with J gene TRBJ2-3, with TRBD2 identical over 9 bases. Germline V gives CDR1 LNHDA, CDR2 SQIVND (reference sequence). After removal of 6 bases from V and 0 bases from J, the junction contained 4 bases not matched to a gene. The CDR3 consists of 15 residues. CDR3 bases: TGTGCCAGTAGCCGGCTAGCGGGAAGCACAGATACGCAGTATTTT. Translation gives CASSRLAGSTDTQYF. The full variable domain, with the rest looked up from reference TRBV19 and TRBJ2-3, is DGGITQSPKYLFRKEGQNVTLSCEQNLNHDAMYWYRQDPGQGLRLIYYSQIVNDFQKGDIAEGYSVSREKKESFPLTVTSAQKNPTAFYLCASSRLAGSTDTQYFGPGTRLTVL.

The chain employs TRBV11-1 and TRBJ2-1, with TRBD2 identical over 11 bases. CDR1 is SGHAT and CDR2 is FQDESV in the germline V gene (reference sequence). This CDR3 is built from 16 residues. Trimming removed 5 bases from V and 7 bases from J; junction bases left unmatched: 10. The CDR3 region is CASSPIQASGRNEQFF. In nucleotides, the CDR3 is TGTGCCAGCAGCCCAATTCAGGCTAGCGGGAGGAATGAGCAGTTCTTC.

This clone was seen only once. The CDR3 here is CASRRSGGSYEQYF. CDR3 coding DNA: TGTGCCAGCAGGAGAAGCGGGGGATCCTACGAGCAGTACTTC. This chain uses TRBV6-5 with TRBJ2-7; 8 positions agree with TRBD2. This CDR3 contains 14 residues. Losses at the gene ends were 6 bases for V and 1 base for J; bases not matched to a gene: 5. From germline, CDR1 is MNHEY and CDR2 SVGAGI.

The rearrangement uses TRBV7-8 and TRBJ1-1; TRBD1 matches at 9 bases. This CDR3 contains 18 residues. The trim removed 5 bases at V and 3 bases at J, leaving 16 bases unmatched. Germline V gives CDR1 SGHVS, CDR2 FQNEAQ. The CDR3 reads CASSRGGGWDRVDTEAFF. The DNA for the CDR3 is TGTGCCAGCAGCCGCGGGGGGGGATGGGACAGGGTGGACACTGAAGCTTTCTTT.

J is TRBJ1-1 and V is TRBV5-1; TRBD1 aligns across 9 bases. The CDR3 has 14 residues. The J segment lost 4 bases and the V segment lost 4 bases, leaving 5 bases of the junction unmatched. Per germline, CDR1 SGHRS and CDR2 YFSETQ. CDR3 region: CASSTDRGGTEAFF. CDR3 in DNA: TGCGCCAGCAGCACCGACAGGGGGGGCACTGAAGCTTTCTTT.

The CDR3, as DNA: TGTGCCAGCAGTCCTGGGACTAGCGCCTACGAGCAGTACTTC. It yields the protein CASSPGTSAYEQYF. The chain is built from TRBV27 and TRBJ2-7; 10 bases line up with TRBD2. Germline assignment: CDR1 MNHEY and CDR2 SMNVEV (reference sequence). The CDR3 consists of 14 residues. J lost 2 bases, V lost 5 bases, and 3 bases had no gene match.

Here the CDR3 reads CASSPPDREETQYF. DNA for the CDR3: TGTGCCAGCAGCCCGCCGGACAGGGAAGAGACCCAGTACTTC. The J gene is TRBJ2-5, the V gene TRBV7-9; 8 bases map to TRBD1. The CDR3 consists of 14 residues. With 5 bases clipped from V and 3 bases from J, the junction kept 5 bases outside the gene matches. Per germline, CDR1 SEHNR and CDR2 FQNEAQ (reference sequence).

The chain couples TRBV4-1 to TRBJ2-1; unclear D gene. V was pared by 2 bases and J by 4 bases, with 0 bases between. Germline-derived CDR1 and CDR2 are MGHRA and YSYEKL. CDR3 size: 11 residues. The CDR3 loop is CASSQYNEQFF. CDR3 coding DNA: TGCGCCAGCAGCCAATACAATGAGCAGTTCTTC.

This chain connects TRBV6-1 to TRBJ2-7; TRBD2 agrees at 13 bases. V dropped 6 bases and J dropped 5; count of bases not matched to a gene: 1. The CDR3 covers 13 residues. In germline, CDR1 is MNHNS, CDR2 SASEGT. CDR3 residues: CASRGTSGNEQYF. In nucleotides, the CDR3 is TGTGCCAGCAGAGGGACTAGCGGGAACGAGCAGTACTTC.

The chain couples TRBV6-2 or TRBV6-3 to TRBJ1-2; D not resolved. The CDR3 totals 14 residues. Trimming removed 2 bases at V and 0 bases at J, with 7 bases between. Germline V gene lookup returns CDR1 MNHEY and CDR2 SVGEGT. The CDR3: CASSYIGTNYGYTF. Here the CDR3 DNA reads TGTGCCAGCAGTTACATCGGAACTAACTATGGCTACACCTTC.